This T cell receptor (beta chain) derives from a study of metastatic and nonmetastatic thyroid tumors. Findings and limits, study-wide: For both blood and tumor, malignant thyroid tumors reportedly showed significantly higher TCR beta diversity than benign nodules did.

In the original processing: The authors used CDR3 differences across clinicopathological groups to build a distant-metastasis classifier for papillary thyroid cancer. Through MiXCR, TCRdb re-clonotyped the PCR reads. TCRdb, not the authors, supplied the V and J calls. Among fewer than 35,000 clones listed, under 30% were seen once. V was pared by 8 bases and J by 8 bases, with 11 bases of the junction left unmatched. Germline V CDR1 and CDR2: MNHEY, SMNVEV (reference sequence). The CDR3 runs to 14 residues. Nobody among the patients had been given any treatment before thyroid surgery. This clone showed up just a few times. The target antigen is unknown.

The chain couples TRBV27 to TRBJ2-1; 8 bases agree with TRBD2. This TCR came from a female donor with papillary thyroid cancer or a benign thyroid nodule (not recorded which). Some clones in this sample may be carry-over from other donors' samples. The sequencing input was blood. Here the CDR3 DNA reads TGTGCCAGCGGGCTGTTTGAGCGGGAGTATGAGCAGTTCTTC. Translation gives CASGLFEREYEQFF.